Included here is one TCR beta chain sequence, with context. Its target is unknown. This sample was included in a study of early T cells in non-severe SARS-CoV-2 infection. About the research overall: Sequencing used unsorted whole-blood bulk RNA, so chains lack pairing.

The germline V gene encodes CDR1 SGHAT and CDR2 FQDESV (reference sequence). The CDR3 runs to 16 residues. V shed 0 bases and J 4 bases; nucleotides not matched to a gene: 6. The study, taken as a whole, reports: Matching results from VDJdb favored anti-spike CD8 responses, leaving private and CD4 specificities undetected.

As part of library construction, unique molecular identifiers were attached to individual cDNA molecules. TCRdb re-derived calls from the 5' RACE reads in MiXCR, one entry per CDR3 protein. Of approximately 71,000 distinct CDR3 sequences in the sample, over 9% were seen once. Sequenced sample: whole blood. The chain recombines TRBV11-1 with TRBJ1-5; TRBD1 matches 7 bases. This clonotype was sampled from an adult who was a healthcare worker with PCR-confirmed SARS-CoV-2 infection or an uninfected control (not recorded which). CDR3: CASSLARQGQNQPQHF. CDR3 DNA: TGTGCCAGCAGCTTAGCGAGACAGGGTCAAAATCAGCCCCAGCATTTT. Complete variable domain (other parts from reference TRBV11-1 and TRBJ1-5): EAEVAQSPRYKITEKSQAVAFWCDPISGHATLYWYRQILGQGPELLVQFQDESVVDDSQLPKDRFSAERLKGVDSTLKIQPAELGDSAMYLCASSLARQGQNQPQHFGDGTRLSIL.